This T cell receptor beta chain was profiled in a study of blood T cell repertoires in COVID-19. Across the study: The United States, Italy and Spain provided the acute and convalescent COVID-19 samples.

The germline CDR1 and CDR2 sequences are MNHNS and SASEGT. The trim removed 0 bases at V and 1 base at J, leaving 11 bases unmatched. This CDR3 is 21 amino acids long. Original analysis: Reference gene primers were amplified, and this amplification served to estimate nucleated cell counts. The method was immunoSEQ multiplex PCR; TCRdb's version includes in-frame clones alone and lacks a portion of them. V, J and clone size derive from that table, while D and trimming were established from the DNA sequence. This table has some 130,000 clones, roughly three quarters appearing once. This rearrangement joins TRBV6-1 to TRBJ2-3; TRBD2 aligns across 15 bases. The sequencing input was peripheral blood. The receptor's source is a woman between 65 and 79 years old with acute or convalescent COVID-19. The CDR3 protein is CASSEAEPGLAGGGRTDTQYF. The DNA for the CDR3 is TGTGCCAGCAGTGAAGCTGAACCGGGACTAGCGGGAGGAGGGCGCACAGATACGCAGTATTTT.